The present T cell receptor (beta chain) was sequenced within a study of blood T cell repertoires in COVID-19. Trimming shortened V by 3 bases and J by 1 base, and 10 bases separated the two germline ends. The CDR3 runs 14 residues. CDR1 and CDR2 (germline): SGHDT, YYEEEE. The data were produced by immunoSEQ multiplex PCR, yet TCRdb's version contains in-frame clones alone and is incomplete. The sample consists of some 200,000 clones, around 87% of them appearing once. This TCR was recovered from a man aged 35-49 years with active or convalescent COVID-19. Specimen: peripheral blood. The V gene is TRBV5-6, the J gene TRBJ1-1, with D possibly matching TRBD1 (5 bases). The CDR3 region is CASSWGSRNTEAFF. In DNA form, the CDR3 reads TGTGCCAGCAGCTGGGGCTCCCGGAACACTGAAGCTTTCTTT.